This TCR beta chain was sequenced for a study of cytomegalovirus exposure and HLA in healthy donors. Vbeta (60) and Jbeta (13) primers were used in the PCR. The repertoire was sequenced with immunoSEQ multiplex PCR; TCRdb's copy has only in-frame clones and lacks some. This sample has around 100,000 clones, with approximately 84% found just once. This CDR3 spans 17 amino acids. V shed 0 bases and J 1 base; nucleotides not matched to a gene: 9. Germline CDR1 SGHKS, CDR2 YYEKEE (reference sequence). Sequenced: PBMCs. The chain joins TRBV5-5 to TRBJ2-5, with 7 bases lining up with TRBD1. The receptor was derived from a woman under 30 in good health and CMV-seropositive. This CDR3 reads CASSLGTGTALQETQYF. CDR3 nucleotides: TGTGCCAGCAGCTTGGGGACCGGGACAGCACTCCAAGAGACCCAGTACTTC.